Sequencing of this T cell receptor (beta chain) was carried out in a study of control samples from healthy donors and cancer patients (dated by TCRdb to 2020 to 2022). Turning to this clone: What this receptor recognizes is not known. Per-base qualities were not stored, and no clone one base away is much larger.

Clipping removes 6 bases from V and 8 bases from J, with 0 as the unmatched junction base count. According to the germline V gene (reference sequence), CDR1 reads WNHNN and CDR2 reads SYGVQD. The CDR3 measures 11 amino acids from cysteine to phenylalanine. CDR3 DNA only is kept here, 33 bases in frame from base 1. The library was obtained by the immunoSEQ multiplex PCR assay. Sourced from immuneACCESS, this table was stored by TCRdb with only in-frame sequences that have V and J called. A share of the clones is absent; for the studies checked, an unresolved V gene accounts for under half, and the remainder has no known explanation. The sample table lists about 54,000 clones, approximately 96% of them with a count of one. Around 1.9% of the sample is held by the ten biggest clonotypes.

The sequenced material came from blood. Recombination joined TRBV10-1 with TRBJ2-1, with 8 central nucleotides matching TRBD1. This TCR came from a woman in her twenties or thirties in good health. The DNA is TGCGCCAGCAGGACAGGGGATGAGCAGTTCTTC. It translates to CASRTGDEQFF.